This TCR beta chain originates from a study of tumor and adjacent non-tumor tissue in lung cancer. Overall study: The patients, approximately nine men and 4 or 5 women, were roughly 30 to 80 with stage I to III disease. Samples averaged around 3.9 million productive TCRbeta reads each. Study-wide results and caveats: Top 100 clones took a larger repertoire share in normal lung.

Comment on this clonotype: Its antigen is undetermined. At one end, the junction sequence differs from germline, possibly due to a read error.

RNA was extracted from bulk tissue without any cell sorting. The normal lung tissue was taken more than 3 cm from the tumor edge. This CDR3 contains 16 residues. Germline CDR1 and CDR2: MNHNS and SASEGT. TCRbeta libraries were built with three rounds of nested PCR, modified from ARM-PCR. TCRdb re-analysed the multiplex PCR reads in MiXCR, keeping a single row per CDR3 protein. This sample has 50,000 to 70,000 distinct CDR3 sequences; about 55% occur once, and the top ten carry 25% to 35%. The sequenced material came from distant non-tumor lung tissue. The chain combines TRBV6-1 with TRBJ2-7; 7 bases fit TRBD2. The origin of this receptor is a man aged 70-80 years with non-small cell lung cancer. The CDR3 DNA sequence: TGTACCAGCGGGGATGGGGCAGGGCTCCATAACTACGAGCAGTACTTC. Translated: CTSGDGAGLHNYEQYF.